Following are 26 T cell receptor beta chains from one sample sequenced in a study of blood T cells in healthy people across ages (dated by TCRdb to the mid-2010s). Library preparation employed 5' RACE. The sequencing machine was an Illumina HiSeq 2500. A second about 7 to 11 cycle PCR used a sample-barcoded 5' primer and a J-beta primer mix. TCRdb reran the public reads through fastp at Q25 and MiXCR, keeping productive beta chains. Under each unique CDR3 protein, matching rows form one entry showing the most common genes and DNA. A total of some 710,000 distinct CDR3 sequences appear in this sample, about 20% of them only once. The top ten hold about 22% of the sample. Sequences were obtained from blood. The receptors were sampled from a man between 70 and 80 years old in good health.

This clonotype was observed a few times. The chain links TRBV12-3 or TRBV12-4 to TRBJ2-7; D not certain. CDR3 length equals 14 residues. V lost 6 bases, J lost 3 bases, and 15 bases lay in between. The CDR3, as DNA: TGTGCCAGCAGCCCCATCCCTGTCGGCTACGAGCAGTACTTC. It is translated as CASSPIPVGYEQYF.

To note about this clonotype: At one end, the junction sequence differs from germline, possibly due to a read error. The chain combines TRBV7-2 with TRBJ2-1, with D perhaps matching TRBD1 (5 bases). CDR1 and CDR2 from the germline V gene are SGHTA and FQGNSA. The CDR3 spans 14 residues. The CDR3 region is CASSWGINLNEPFF. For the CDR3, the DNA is TGTGCCAGCAGCTGGGGCATAAACCTCAATGAGCCGTTCTTC.

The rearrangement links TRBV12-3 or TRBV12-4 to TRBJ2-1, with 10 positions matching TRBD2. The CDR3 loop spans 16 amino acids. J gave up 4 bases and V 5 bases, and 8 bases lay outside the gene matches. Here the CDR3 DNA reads TGTGCCAGCAGTATGACTAGCGGGTACTCGTACAATGAGCAGTTCTTC. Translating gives CASSMTSGYSYNEQFF.

The CDR3, as DNA: TGTGCCAGCAGCCTCAGGGGTAGGAGTGAAAAACTGTTTTTT. Its protein is CASSLRGRSEKLFF. The rearrangement uses TRBV12-3 or TRBV12-4 and TRBJ1-4, with D possibly matching TRBD1 (6 bases). The CDR3 totals 14 residues. V was pared by 6 bases and J by 7 bases, with 15 bases between.

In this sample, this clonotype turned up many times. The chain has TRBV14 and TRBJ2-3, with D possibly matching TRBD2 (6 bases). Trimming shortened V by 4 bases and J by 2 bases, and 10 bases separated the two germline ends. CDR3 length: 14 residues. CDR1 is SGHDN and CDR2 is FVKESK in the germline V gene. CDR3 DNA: TGTGCCAGCAGCCCGTTAGCGGCCACAGATACGCAGTATTTT. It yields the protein CASSPLAATDTQYF.

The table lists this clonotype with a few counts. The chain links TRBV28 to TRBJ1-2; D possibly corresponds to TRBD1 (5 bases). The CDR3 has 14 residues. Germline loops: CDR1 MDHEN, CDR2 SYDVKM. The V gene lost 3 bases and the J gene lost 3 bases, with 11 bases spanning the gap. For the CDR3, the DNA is TGTGCCAGCAGTTTCGGGGGGTATCACTATGGCTACACCTTC. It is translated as CASSFGGYHYGYTF.

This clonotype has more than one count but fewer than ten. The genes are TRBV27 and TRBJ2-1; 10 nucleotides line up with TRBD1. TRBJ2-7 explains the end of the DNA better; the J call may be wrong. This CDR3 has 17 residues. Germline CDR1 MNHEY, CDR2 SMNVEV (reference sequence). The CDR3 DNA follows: TGTGCCAGCAGTTTCAGGGGACAGGGGATATCTCAGTTCGAGCAGTACTTC. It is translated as CASSFRGQGISQFEQYF.

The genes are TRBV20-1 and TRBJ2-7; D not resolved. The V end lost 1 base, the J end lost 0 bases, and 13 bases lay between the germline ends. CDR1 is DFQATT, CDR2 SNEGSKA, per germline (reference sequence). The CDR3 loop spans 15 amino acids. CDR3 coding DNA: TGCAGTGCTAGAGGTTCAGGTTACCCCTCCTACGAGCAGTACTTC. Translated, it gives CSARGSGYPSYEQYF.

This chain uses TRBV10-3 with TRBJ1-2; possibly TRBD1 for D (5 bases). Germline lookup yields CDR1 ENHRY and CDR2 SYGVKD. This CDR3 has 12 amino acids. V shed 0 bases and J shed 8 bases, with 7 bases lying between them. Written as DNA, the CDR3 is TGTGCCATCAGTGAGTCGGGGGACGGCTACACCTTC. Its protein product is CAISESGDGYTF.

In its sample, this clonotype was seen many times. The CDR3 coding sequence is TGTGCCAGCAGCGCCTATAGCGGGGGGGTTGTTGGTGAGCAGTTCTTC. Translation: CASSAYSGGVVGEQFF. The gene calls are TRBV9 and TRBJ2-1, with 11 bases matching TRBD2. The J segment lost 9 bases and the V segment lost 3 bases, leaving 11 bases of the junction unmatched. Germline CDR1 and CDR2: SGDLS and YYNGEE. The length of the CDR3 is 16 residues. Supplemented by reference TRBV9 and TRBJ2-1, the full variable domain reads DSGVTQTPKHLITATGQRVTLRCSPRSGDLSVYWYQQSLDQGLQFLIQYYNGEERAKGNILERFSAQQFPDLHSELNLSSLELGDSALYFCASSAYSGGVVGEQFFGPGTRLTVL.

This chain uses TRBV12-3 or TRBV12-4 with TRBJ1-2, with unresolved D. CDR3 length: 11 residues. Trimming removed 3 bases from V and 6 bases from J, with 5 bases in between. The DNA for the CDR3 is TGTGCCAGCAGTTTTGGGGATGGCTACACCTTC. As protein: CASSFGDGYTF.

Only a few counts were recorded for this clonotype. The CDR3 loop reads CAISDPDRGRLTDTQYF. The CDR3 nucleotides are TGTGCCATCAGTGACCCGGACAGGGGGCGCCTCACAGATACGCAGTATTTT. The V call is TRBV10-3, the J call TRBJ2-3; TRBD1 matches at 11 bases. This CDR3 has 17 amino acids. In germline, CDR1 is ENHRY, CDR2 SYGVKD. Germline trimming cut 3 bases from V and 2 bases from J; bases unmatched to any gene: 7.

CDR3 nucleotide sequence: TGTGCCAGCAGCCAGGACAGGGGAGGAGGTCAGCCCCAGCATTTT. Translating it yields CASSQDRGGGQPQHF. V is TRBV6-2 or TRBV6-3 and J is TRBJ1-5; TRBD1 aligns across 9 bases. V lost 6 bases to trimming and J lost 6 bases; unmatched junction nucleotides: 9. CDR3 size: 15 residues. Germline V gene lookup returns CDR1 MNHEY and CDR2 SVGEGT.

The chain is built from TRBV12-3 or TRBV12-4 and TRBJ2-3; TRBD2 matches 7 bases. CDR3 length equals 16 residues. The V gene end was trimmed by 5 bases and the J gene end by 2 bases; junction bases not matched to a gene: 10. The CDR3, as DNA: TGTGCCAGCAGTCCCCTCGGCGGGGGACTCACAGATACGCAGTATTTT. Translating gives CASSPLGGGLTDTQYF.

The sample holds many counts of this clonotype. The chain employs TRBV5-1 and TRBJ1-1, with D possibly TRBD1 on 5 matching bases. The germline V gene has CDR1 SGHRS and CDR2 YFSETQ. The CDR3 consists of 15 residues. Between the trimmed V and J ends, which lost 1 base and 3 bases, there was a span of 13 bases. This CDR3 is CASSLFQGQDTEAFF. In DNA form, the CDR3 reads TGCGCCAGCAGCTTGTTTCAGGGTCAAGACACTGAAGCTTTCTTT.

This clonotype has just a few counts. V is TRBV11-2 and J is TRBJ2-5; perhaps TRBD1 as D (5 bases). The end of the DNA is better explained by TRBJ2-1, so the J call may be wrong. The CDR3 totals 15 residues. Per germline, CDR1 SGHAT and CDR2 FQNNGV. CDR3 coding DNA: TGTGCCAGCACCGCAAGAATCAGGGTCTGGGATGAGCAGTTCTTC. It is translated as CASTARIRVWDEQFF.

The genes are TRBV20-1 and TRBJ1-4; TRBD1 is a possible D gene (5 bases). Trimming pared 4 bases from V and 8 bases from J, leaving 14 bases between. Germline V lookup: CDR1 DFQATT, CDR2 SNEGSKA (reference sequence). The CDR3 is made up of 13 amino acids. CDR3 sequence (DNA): TGCAGTGCTATCGGTGACAGAGACGAAAAACTGTTTTTT. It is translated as CSAIGDRDEKLFF.

Written as DNA, the CDR3 is TGTGCCAGCAGGCCCGGGGGTGGCGCCGAGCAGTACTTC. Translation gives CASRPGGGAEQYF. V is TRBV12-3 or TRBV12-4 and J is TRBJ2-1, with D possibly being TRBD2 (6 bases). Near its end, the DNA agrees better with TRBJ2-7, so the J call may be wrong. This CDR3 is built from 13 residues.

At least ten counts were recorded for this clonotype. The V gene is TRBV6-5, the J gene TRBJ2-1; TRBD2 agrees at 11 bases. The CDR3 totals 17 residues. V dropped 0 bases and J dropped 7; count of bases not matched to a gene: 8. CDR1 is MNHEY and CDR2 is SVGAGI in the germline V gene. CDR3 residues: CASSYSSGSGRANEQFF. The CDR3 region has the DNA TGTGCCAGCAGTTACTCGTCAGGTAGCGGGAGGGCGAATGAGCAGTTCTTC.

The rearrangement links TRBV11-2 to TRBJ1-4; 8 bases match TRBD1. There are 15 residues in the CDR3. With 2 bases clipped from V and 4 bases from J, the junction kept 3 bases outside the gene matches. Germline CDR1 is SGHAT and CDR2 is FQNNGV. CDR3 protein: CASSLQGAGNEKLFF. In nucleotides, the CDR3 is TGTGCCAGCAGCTTACAGGGGGCTGGTAATGAAAAACTGTTTTTT.

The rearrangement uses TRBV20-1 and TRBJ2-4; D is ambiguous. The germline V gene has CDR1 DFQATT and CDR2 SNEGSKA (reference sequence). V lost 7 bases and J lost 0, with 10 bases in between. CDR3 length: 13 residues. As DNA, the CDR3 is TGCAGTGGACGTGGGCGAGCCAAAAACATTCAGTACTTC. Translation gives CSGRGRAKNIQYF.

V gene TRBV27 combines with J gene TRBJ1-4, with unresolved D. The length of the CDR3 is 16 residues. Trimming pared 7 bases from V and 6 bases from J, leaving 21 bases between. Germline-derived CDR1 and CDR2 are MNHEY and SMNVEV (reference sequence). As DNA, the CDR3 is TGTGCCAGCAATCCAAGACCGGGCTCGCGAGATGAAAAACTGTTTTTT. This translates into CASNPRPGSRDEKLFF.

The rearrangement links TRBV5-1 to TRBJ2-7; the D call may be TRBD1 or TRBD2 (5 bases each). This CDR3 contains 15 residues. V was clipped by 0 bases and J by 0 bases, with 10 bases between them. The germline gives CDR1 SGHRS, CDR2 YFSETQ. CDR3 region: CASSLEGTTSYEQYF. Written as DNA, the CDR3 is TGCGCCAGCAGCTTGGAGGGGACGACCTCCTACGAGCAGTACTTC.

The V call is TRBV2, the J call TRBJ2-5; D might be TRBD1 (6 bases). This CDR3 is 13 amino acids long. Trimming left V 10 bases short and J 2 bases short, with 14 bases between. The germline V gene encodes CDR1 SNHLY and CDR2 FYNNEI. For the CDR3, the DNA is TGTGCCAAACGGGACAATGGGCAAGAGACCCAGTACTTC. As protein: CAKRDNGQETQYF. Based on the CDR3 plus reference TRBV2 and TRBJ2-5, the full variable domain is EPEVTQTPSHQVTQMGQEVILRCVPISNHLYFYWYRQILGQKVEFLVSFYNNEISEKSEIFDDQFSVERPDGSNFTLKIRSTKLEDSAMYFCAKRDNGQETQYFGPGTRLLVL.

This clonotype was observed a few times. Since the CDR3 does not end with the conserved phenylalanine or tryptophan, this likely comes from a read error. The CDR3 DNA follows: TGTGCCAGCAGTCGTGACAGTGTCGGAGAGCAGTACGTC. This sequence encodes CASSRDSVGEQYV. The chain couples TRBV6-6 to TRBJ2-5, with D maybe TRBD1 (5 bases). Germline V gene lookup returns CDR1 MNHNY and CDR2 SVGAGI (reference sequence). CDR3 length equals 13 residues. V gave up 5 bases and J gave up 11 bases, with 18 bases separating them.

The CDR3 DNA sequence: TGTGCCAGTAGTGGCGGGACAGGGATCCGCCACGAGCAGTACTTC. Translation: CASSGGTGIRHEQYF. The rearrangement joins TRBV19 to TRBJ2-7, with TRBD1 matching over 9 bases. Germline V CDR1 and CDR2: LNHDA, SQIVND (reference sequence). The length of the CDR3 is 15 residues. Trimming at V came to 5 bases and at J to 5 bases, leaving 10 bases not matched to a gene. The full variable domain, completed using reference TRBV19 and TRBJ2-7, is DGGITQSPKYLFRKEGQNVTLSCEQNLNHDAMYWYRQDPGQGLRLIYYSQIVNDFQKGDIAEGYSVSREKKESFPLTVTSAQKNPTAFYLCASSGGTGIRHEQYFGPGTRLTVT.